This TCR beta chain is from a study of blood T cell repertoires in COVID-19. Overall study: Nucleic acid was either cDNA or gDNA, and it came from T cells, B-cell-depleted T cells, or PBMCs.

In the authors' workflow: The assay estimated nucleated cells by amplifying reference gene primers. Data came from immunoSEQ multiplex PCR; TCRdb stores just in-frame clones and leaves some out. V and J calls and clone size are copied from that table; D and trimming were computed from the DNA. The sample comprises 130,000 or so clones, under 85% of which are singletons, and more than 9% rests with the top ten. The V and J ends lost 2 bases and 5 bases, in that order; junction bases with no gene match: 16. The CDR3 consists of 18 residues. Germline CDR1 KGHSH, CDR2 LQKENI. Sequenced sample: peripheral blood. This TCR was recovered from a woman aged 60-75 years with acute or convalescent COVID-19. This sequence joins TRBV18 and TRBJ1-1; 8 bases agree with TRBD1. The CDR3 DNA sequence: TGTGCCAGCTCACCATACGCGGCAGGGGGCCCTCTCGGTACTGAAGCTTTCTTT. Translating gives CASSPYAAGGPLGTEAFF. The whole variable domain, filled in from reference TRBV18 and TRBJ1-1, reads NAGVMQNPRHLVRRRGQEARLRCSPMKGHSHVYWYRQLPEEGLKFMVYLQKENIIDESGMPKERFSAEFPKEGPSILRIQQVVRGDSAAYFCASSPYAAGGPLGTEAFFGQGTRLTVV.